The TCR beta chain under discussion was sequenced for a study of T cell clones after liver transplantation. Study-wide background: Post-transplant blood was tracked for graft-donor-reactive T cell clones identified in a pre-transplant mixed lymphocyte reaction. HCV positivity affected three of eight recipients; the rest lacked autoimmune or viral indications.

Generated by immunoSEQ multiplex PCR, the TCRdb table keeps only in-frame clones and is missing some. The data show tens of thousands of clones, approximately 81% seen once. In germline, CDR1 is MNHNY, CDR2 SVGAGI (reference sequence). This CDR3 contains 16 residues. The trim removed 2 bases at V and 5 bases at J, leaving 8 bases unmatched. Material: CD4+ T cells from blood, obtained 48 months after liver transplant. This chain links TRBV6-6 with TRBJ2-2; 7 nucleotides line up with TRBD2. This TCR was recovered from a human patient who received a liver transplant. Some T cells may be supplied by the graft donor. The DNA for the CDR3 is TGTGCCAGCAGTTACCTAGCGGAGCACGGAACCGGGGAGCTGTTTTTT. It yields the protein CASSYLAEHGTGELFF.